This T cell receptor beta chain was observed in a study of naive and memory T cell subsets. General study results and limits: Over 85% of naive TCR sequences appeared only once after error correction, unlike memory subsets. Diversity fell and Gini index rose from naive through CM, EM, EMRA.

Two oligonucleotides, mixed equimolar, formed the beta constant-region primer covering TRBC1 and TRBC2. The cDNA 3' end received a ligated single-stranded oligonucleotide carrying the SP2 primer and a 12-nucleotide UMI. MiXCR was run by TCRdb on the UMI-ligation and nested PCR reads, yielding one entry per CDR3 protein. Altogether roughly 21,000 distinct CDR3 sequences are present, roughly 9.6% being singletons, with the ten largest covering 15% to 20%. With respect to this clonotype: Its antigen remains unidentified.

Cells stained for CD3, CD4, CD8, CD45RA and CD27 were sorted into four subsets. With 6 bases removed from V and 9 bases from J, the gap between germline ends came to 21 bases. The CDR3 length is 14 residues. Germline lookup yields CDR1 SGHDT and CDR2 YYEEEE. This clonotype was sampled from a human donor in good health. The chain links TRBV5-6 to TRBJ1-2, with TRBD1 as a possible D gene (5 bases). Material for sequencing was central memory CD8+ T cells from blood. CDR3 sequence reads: CASTYGRGLRSYTF. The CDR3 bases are TGTGCCAGCACCTATGGGAGGGGACTTAGGAGCTACACCTTC.